This T cell receptor beta chain was profiled in a study of cytomegalovirus exposure and HLA in healthy donors. Measured with immunoSEQ multiplex PCR; TCRdb has only the in-frame clones, and not every one. This sample has fewer than 150,000 clones, with around four fifths found just once. This clone was recorded only once. J lost 0 bases, V lost 0 bases, and 11 bases had no gene match. The CDR3 runs 20 residues. From germline, CDR1 is SGDLS and CDR2 YYNGEE. The clonotype was recovered from a man aged 30-40 years in good health and CMV-seropositive. The chain carries TRBV9 and TRBJ2-1; 11 nucleotides line up with TRBD2. The specimen sequenced was PBMCs. CDR3 DNA: TGTGCCAGCAGCGTAGTGAGCCTAGCGGGAGGTACCAGCTCCTACAATGAGCAGTTCTTC. It encodes CASSVVSLAGGTSSYNEQFF. Full variable domain (rest looked up from reference TRBV9 and TRBJ2-1): DSGVTQTPKHLITATGQRVTLRCSPRSGDLSVYWYQQSLDQGLQFLIQYYNGEERAKGNILERFSAQQFPDLHSELNLSSLELGDSALYFCASSVVSLAGGTSSYNEQFFGPGTRLTVL.